This is a list of T cell receptor beta chains from one sample in a study of graft-versus-host responses after intestinal transplantation. The data were produced by immunoSEQ multiplex PCR, yet TCRdb's version contains in-frame clones alone and is incomplete. The sample gives tens of thousands of clones, around 94% of which show up once; 0.76% is in the top ten. The sample consisted of PBMCs, taken 16 days after intestinal transplant. All receptors come from a human patient who received an intestinal transplant, so some T cells may come from the graft donor. CDR3s include the opening cysteine and the closing phenylalanine or tryptophan. The order of the fields is V gene, J gene, CDR3 protein.

v_call: TRBV6-5; j_call: TRBJ2-6; cdr3_aa: CASSYEQGTGANVLTF
v_call: TRBV4-3; j_call: TRBJ1-3; cdr3_aa: CASSPGQLSGNTIYF
v_call: TRBV10-3; j_call: TRBJ1-2; cdr3_aa: CAISPGLAIYGYTF
v_call: TRBV10-3; j_call: TRBJ2-1; cdr3_aa: CAISGGTQVNEQFF
v_call: TRBV7-9; j_call: TRBJ1-1; cdr3_aa: CASSWAGGTEAFF
v_call: TRBV30; j_call: TRBJ2-7; cdr3_aa: CAWSVSFRYEQYF
v_call: TRBV27; j_call: TRBJ2-7; cdr3_aa: CASSFSLGDEQYF
v_call: TRBV27; j_call: TRBJ1-5; cdr3_aa: CASSSSDRESNQPQHF
v_call: TRBV5-4; j_call: TRBJ2-3; cdr3_aa: CASSLENFSTDTQYF
v_call: TRBV6-1; j_call: TRBJ1-5; cdr3_aa: CASSSYNQPQHF